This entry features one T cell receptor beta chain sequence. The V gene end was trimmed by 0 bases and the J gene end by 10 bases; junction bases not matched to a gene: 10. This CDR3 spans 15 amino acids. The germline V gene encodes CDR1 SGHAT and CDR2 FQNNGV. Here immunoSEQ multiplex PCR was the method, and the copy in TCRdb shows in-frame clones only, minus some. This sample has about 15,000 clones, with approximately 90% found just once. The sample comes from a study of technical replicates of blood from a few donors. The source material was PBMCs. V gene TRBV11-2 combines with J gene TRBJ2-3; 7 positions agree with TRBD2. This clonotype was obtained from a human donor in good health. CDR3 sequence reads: CASSLDQSGGRAQYF. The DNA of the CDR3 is TGTGCCAGCAGCTTAGATCAGTCAGGCGGGAGAGCGCAGTATTTT. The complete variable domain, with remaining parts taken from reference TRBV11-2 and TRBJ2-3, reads EAGVAQSPRYKIIEKRQSVAFWCNPISGHATLYWYQQILGQGPKLLIQFQNNGVVDDSQLPKDRFSAERLKGVDSTLKIQPAKLEDSAVYLCASSLDQSGGRAQYFGPGTRLTVL.